This TCR beta chain was sequenced in a study of T cells in Graves' hyperthyroidism and ophthalmopathy. The investigators amplified TCR beta CDR3 regions from RNA transcripts. First-round RT-PCR with HTBI primers amplified the TCR CDR3 region. A single record per CDR3 protein comes from TCRdb applying MiXCR to the multiplex PCR reads. The sample lists a few hundred thousand distinct CDR3 sequences; roughly 15% were seen once. General study points: In simple terms, a model built on 13 V-J features told ophthalmopathy apart from stable hyperthyroidism. The model identified upcoming ophthalmopathy a median roughly 6.5 months ahead of onset.

Lactation, pregnancy, other autoimmune disease or uncontrolled infection led to exclusion of patients. Out of around 10 ml of fresh peripheral blood came the PBMCs. This clonotype has ten or more counts. The antigen remains unidentified. Trimming removed 2 bases at V and 8 bases at J, with 7 bases between. This CDR3 comprises 11 residues. The germline CDR1 and CDR2 sequences are DFQATT and SNEGSKA (reference sequence). The chain couples TRBV20-1 to TRBJ1-3; D gene uncertain. The TCR comes from a woman aged 40 to 50 with Graves' ophthalmopathy. The specimen sequenced was blood. The CDR3 is CSARSWDTIYF. CDR3 nucleotides: TGCAGTGCTAGATCATGGGACACCATATATTTT.